The 29 T cell receptor beta chains below all came from one sample that was sequenced in a study of blood T cell repertoires in COVID-19. Generated by immunoSEQ multiplex PCR, the TCRdb table keeps only in-frame clones and is missing some. The sample includes about 39,000 clones, 70% to 90% seen only once; the top ten take more than 8.5%. Sequenced material: peripheral blood. All receptors come from a man between 60 and 75 years old in a cohort sampled during active COVID-19.

The chain recombines TRBV3-1 (or the pseudogene TRBV3-2) with TRBJ2-2; 7 nucleotides match TRBD1. Unmatched junction bases numbered 7, after V lost 5 bases and J lost 7 bases. Per germline, CDR1 LGHDT and CDR2 YNNKEL (reference sequence). The CDR3 is 14 residues long. CDR3 in amino acids: CASSVRQGHGELFF. Written as DNA, the CDR3 is TGTGCCAGCAGCGTGAGACAGGGACACGGGGAGCTGTTTTTT.

The chain uses TRBV28 and TRBJ2-5; a possible D gene is TRBD2 (5 bases). CDR1 is MDHEN, CDR2 SYDVKM, per germline. V lost 6 bases to trimming and J lost 5 bases, with 22 bases between them. CDR3 length: 16 residues. CDR3 in DNA: TGTGCCAGCAGCCAAAAGGGAAGGAGGCCGGGGGAGACCCAGTACTTC. This encodes CASSQKGRRPGETQYF.

DNA for the CDR3: TGTGCCAGCAGCCGGGGTGGCGGGGCCAAAAACATTCAGTACTTC. Encoded protein: CASSRGGGAKNIQYF. The genes are TRBV5-4 and TRBJ2-4; maybe TRBD2 (5 bases). CDR1 and CDR2 (germline): SGHNT, YYREEE (reference sequence). The CDR3 length is 15 residues. The germline V and J ends were trimmed by 4 bases and 1 base, with 12 bases remaining between them.

The chain joins TRBV9 to TRBJ2-7; 12 bases agree with TRBD1. The junction had 13 bases not matched to a gene; V was cut back by 3 bases and J by 9 bases. This CDR3 spans 16 amino acids. Germline loops: CDR1 SGDLS, CDR2 YYNGEE. The DNA of the CDR3 is TGTGCCAGCAGCGCGAGGGACGGGGGACAGGGGGCTGCGCAGTACTTC. Its protein is CASSARDGGQGAAQYF. Full variable domain (outside the CDR3, taken from reference TRBV9 and TRBJ2-7): DSGVTQTPKHLITATGQRVTLRCSPRSGDLSVYWYQQSLDQGLQFLIQYYNGEERAKGNILERFSAQQFPDLHSELNLSSLELGDSALYFCASSARDGGQGAAQYFGPGTRLTVT.

The chain links TRBV18 to TRBJ1-5; 9 bases map to TRBD1. CDR1 is KGHSH, CDR2 LQKENI, per germline. The CDR3 spans 15 residues. The V gene end was trimmed by 4 bases and the J gene end by 9 bases; junction bases not matched to a gene: 10. Here the CDR3 reads CASSLQGQGGWPQHF. In nucleotides, the CDR3 is TGTGCCAGCTCACTACAGGGACAGGGAGGATGGCCCCAGCATTTT.

This chain joins TRBV19 and TRBJ1-1; TRBD1 aligns across 9 bases. The germline gives CDR1 LNHDA, CDR2 SQIVND (reference sequence). V was pared by 7 bases and J by 6 bases, with 27 bases of the junction left unmatched. The CDR3 has 20 amino acids. CDR3 DNA: TGTGCCAGTACCGGGACAGGGAACGTTGGGGGGGTGATCGGCCTGCCTGAAGCTTTCTTT. Translating it yields CASTGTGNVGGVIGLPEAFF.

The chain has TRBV6-5 and TRBJ1-4; perhaps TRBD1 as D (5 bases). Looked up from germline, CDR1 is MNHEY and CDR2 is SVGAGI. This CDR3 has 15 amino acids. Trimming left V 2 bases short and J 0 bases short, with 7 bases between. The CDR3 coding sequence is TGTGCCAGCAGTTACACAGGATCAACTAATGAAAAACTGTTTTTT. Its translation: CASSYTGSTNEKLFF.

V gene TRBV30 combines with J gene TRBJ1-5; 8 positions match TRBD1. This CDR3 region has 14 residues. Unmatched junction bases numbered 5, after V lost 0 bases and J lost 7 bases. Germline lookup yields CDR1 GTSNPN and CDR2 SVGIG (reference sequence). The chain's CDR3 is CAWSVVSGGQPQHF. The DNA of the CDR3 is TGTGCCTGGAGTGTGGTATCAGGGGGCCAGCCCCAGCATTTT. The full variable domain, rest sourced from reference TRBV30 and TRBJ1-5, is SQTIHQWPATLVQPVGSPLSLECTVEGTSNPNLYWYRQAAGRGLQLLFYSVGIGQISSEVPQNLSASRPQDRQFILSSKKLLLSDSGFYLCAWSVVSGGQPQHFGDGTRLSIL.

V is TRBV5-4 and J is TRBJ1-1, with D tentatively TRBD1 (6 bases). Trimming stripped 5 bases from V and 1 base from J, with 9 bases between. Germline CDR1 SGHNT, CDR2 YYREEE (reference sequence). The CDR3 has 13 amino acids. The CDR3 DNA reads TGTGCCAGCAGACCGGACAGGAACACTGAAGCTTTCTTT. It is translated as CASRPDRNTEAFF.

The chain couples TRBV28 to TRBJ1-5; D ambiguous. V lost 4 bases and J 3 bases, leaving 7 bases between the germline ends. This CDR3 is built from 13 residues. Per the germline V gene, CDR1 is MDHEN and CDR2 is SYDVKM. CDR3: CASSYSSNQPQHF. Written as DNA, the CDR3 is TGTGCCAGCAGTTATTCCTCCAATCAGCCCCAGCATTTT. The full variable domain, completed using reference TRBV28 and TRBJ1-5, is DVKVTQSSRYLVKRTGEKVFLECVQDMDHENMFWYRQDPGLGLRLIYFSYDVKMKEKGDIPEGYSVSREKKERFSLILESASTNQTSMYLCASSYSSNQPQHFGDGTRLSIL.

The chain combines TRBV24-1 with TRBJ2-2, with 9 bases aligning to TRBD1. The CDR3 consists of 14 residues. Germline CDR1 and CDR2: KGHDR and SFDVKD. J lost 1 base, V lost 9 bases, and 2 bases had no gene match. The CDR3 spells CATGGQGNTGELFF. The CDR3 bases are TGTGCCACCGGGGGACAGGGGAACACCGGGGAGCTGTTTTTT.

This clone was found a few times. CDR3 sequence: CASSVGGGYNSPLHF. The CDR3, as DNA: TGTGCCAGCAGCGTGGGGGGGGGATATAATTCACCCCTCCACTTT. The chain links TRBV9 to TRBJ1-6, with a possible D match to TRBD1 (5 bases). This CDR3 is 15 amino acids long. Germline V gene lookup returns CDR1 SGDLS and CDR2 YYNGEE. V lost 2 bases to trimming and J lost 4 bases, with 10 bases between them. Supplemented by reference TRBV9 and TRBJ1-6, the full variable domain reads DSGVTQTPKHLITATGQRVTLRCSPRSGDLSVYWYQQSLDQGLQFLIQYYNGEERAKGNILERFSAQQFPDLHSELNLSSLELGDSALYFCASSVGGGYNSPLHFGNGTRLTVT.

This clone was seen a few times. This CDR3 is CASSGGAGANVLTF. For the CDR3, the DNA is TGTGCCAGCAGTGGCGGGGCTGGGGCCAACGTCCTGACTTTC. The J gene is TRBJ2-6, the V gene TRBV28; the D gene is possibly TRBD2 (6 bases). CDR3 length equals 14 residues. In germline, CDR1 is MDHEN, CDR2 SYDVKM. Between the trimmed V and J ends, which lost 5 bases and 2 bases, there was a span of 7 bases.

This clone was observed once. The chain recombines TRBV7-9 with TRBJ1-1; the D gene is possibly TRBD1 (5 bases). The CDR3 sequence is 13 residues long. V shed 5 bases and J shed 1 base, with 8 bases lying between them. Germline-derived CDR1 and CDR2 are SEHNR and FQNEAQ (reference sequence). The CDR3 coding sequence is TGTGCCAGCAGCCAAACAGGGAACACTGAAGCTTTCTTT. It specifies CASSQTGNTEAFF. The entire variable domain, with the rest obtained from reference TRBV7-9 and TRBJ1-1, is as follows: DTGVSQNPRHKITKRGQNVTFRCDPISEHNRLYWYRQTLGQGPEFLTYFQNEAQLEKSRLLSDRFSAERPKGSFSTLEIQRTEQGDSAMYLCASSQTGNTEAFFGQGTRLTVV.

The V call is TRBV10-2, the J call TRBJ1-1; possible D gene TRBD1, 5 bases. V was cut by 6 bases and J by 3 bases, with 11 bases left in between. The CDR3 consists of 13 residues. Germline V gives CDR1 WSHSY, CDR2 SAAADI. DNA for the CDR3: TGCGCCAGCAGCCCGACAGCCGACACTGAAGCTTTCTTT. This sequence encodes CASSPTADTEAFF.

This chain joins TRBV6-6 and TRBJ2-3; unclear D gene. There are 12 residues in the CDR3. CDR1 and CDR2 from the germline V gene are MNHNY and SVGAGI (reference sequence). Trimming removed 10 bases at V and 2 bases at J, with 10 bases between. In DNA, the CDR3 is TGTGCCACCCAGGAATACACAGATACGCAGTATTTT. Translating gives CATQEYTDTQYF.

This chain uses TRBV7-2 with TRBJ2-3; D uncertain. V shed 0 bases and J shed 4 bases, with 11 bases lying between them. The CDR3 extends over 15 amino acids. Germline V gene lookup returns CDR1 SGHTA and CDR2 FQGNSA. The CDR3 spells CASSLASARPDTQYF. The DNA of the CDR3 is TGTGCCAGCAGCTTAGCTTCGGCTAGGCCAGATACGCAGTATTTT.

The gene calls are TRBV4-3 and TRBJ2-2; D unresolved. The CDR3 is 15 amino acids. In germline, CDR1 is LGHNA, CDR2 YSLEER. V was clipped by 1 base and J by 4 bases, with 10 bases between them. CDR3 in DNA: TGCGCCAGCAGCCAAGCTTTCCAGGCCACCGGGGAGCTGTTTTTT. Its protein product is CASSQAFQATGELFF.

The V call is TRBV28, the J call TRBJ1-2; D is unclear. The CDR3 runs 16 residues. V lost 3 bases to trimming and J lost 0 bases, with 14 bases between them. Germline-derived CDR1 and CDR2 are MDHEN and SYDVKM. DNA of the CDR3: TGTGCCAGCAGTTTTAGCCTTAATTTAGCTAACTATGGCTACACCTTC. Its protein product is CASSFSLNLANYGYTF.

This chain connects TRBV14 to TRBJ2-3; TRBD1 aligns across 9 bases. This CDR3 is 16 amino acids long. CDR1 SGHDN and CDR2 FVKESK come from the germline V gene. Trimming cost V 8 bases and J 0 bases; bases outside gene matches: 9. CDR3 loop: CASSPFGQGSTDTQYF. Written as DNA, the CDR3 is TGTGCCAGCTCCCCTTTCGGACAGGGGAGCACAGATACGCAGTATTTT.

V usage is TRBV7-8 and J usage is TRBJ1-3; D gene unclear. V was cut by 1 base and J by 1 base, with 11 bases left in between. This CDR3 contains 16 residues. The V gene's germline CDR1 is SGHVS and CDR2 FQNEAQ. CDR3 in amino acids: CASSLGKVRSGNTIYF. The CDR3 DNA follows: TGTGCCAGCAGCTTAGGGAAGGTCAGGTCTGGAAACACCATATATTTT.

The CDR3 sequence: CASSIVGGNEAFF. CDR3 nucleotide sequence: TGTGCCAGTAGTATAGTAGGCGGGAACGAAGCTTTCTTT. This sequence joins TRBV19 and TRBJ1-1; no reliable D call. The length of the CDR3 is 13 residues. Germline V gene sequence: CDR1 LNHDA, CDR2 SQIVND (reference sequence). V was clipped by 1 base and J by 8 bases, with 11 bases between them.

This chain connects TRBV7-9 to TRBJ1-2; 12 positions agree with TRBD1. Germline V gives CDR1 SEHNR, CDR2 FQNEAQ (reference sequence). Trimming cost V 3 bases and J 2 bases; bases outside gene matches: 4. This CDR3 region has 16 residues. CDR3 protein: CASSLGQGASNYGYTF. The CDR3 DNA reads TGTGCCAGCAGCTTGGGACAGGGGGCATCCAACTATGGCTACACCTTC.

The rearrangement links TRBV2 to TRBJ2-5; D unresolved. Germline CDR1 reads SNHLY; CDR2 reads FYNNEI. CDR3 length equals 12 residues. Trimming took 8 bases from V and 5 from J, leaving 12 bases between them. This CDR3 reads CASSHSLETQYF. The DNA for the CDR3 is TGTGCCAGCTCTCACAGTCTGGAGACCCAGTACTTC.

The gene calls are TRBV15 and TRBJ1-5; a possible D gene is TRBD1 (5 bases). V was trimmed by 3 bases and J by 2 bases, leaving 11 bases between them. The CDR3 is made up of 15 amino acids. Germline CDR1 LNHNV, CDR2 YYDKDF (reference sequence). The CDR3 loop is CATSRAGSGNQPQHF. In nucleotides, the CDR3 is TGTGCCACCAGCAGGGCAGGGTCGGGCAATCAGCCCCAGCATTTT. The full variable domain, with the rest looked up from reference TRBV15 and TRBJ1-5, is DAMVIQNPRYQVTQFGKPVTLSCSQTLNHNVMYWYQQKSSQAPKLLFHYYDKDFNNEADTPDNFQSRRPNTSFCFLDIRSPGLGDTAMYLCATSRAGSGNQPQHFGDGTRLSIL.

As to this clone: The sample holds other DNA sequences that translate to the same CDR3. The V gene is TRBV9, the J gene TRBJ2-7; maybe TRBD1 (7 bases). The CDR3 loop spans 14 amino acids. V lost 0 bases and J 2 bases, leaving 9 bases between the germline ends. CDR1 is SGDLS and CDR2 is YYNGEE in the germline V gene. DNA of the CDR3: TGTGCCAGCAGCGTAGCAGGGGGGACCTACGAGCAGTACTTC. As protein: CASSVAGGTYEQYF.

This clone was recorded a few times. This chain connects TRBV2 to TRBJ2-7; D may be TRBD1 (6 bases). V lost 8 bases to trimming and J lost 4 bases, with 15 bases between them. The CDR3 loop spans 13 amino acids. CDR1 is SNHLY and CDR2 is FYNNEI in the germline V gene. CDR3 sequence reads: CASDGTGLYEQYF. The CDR3 nucleotides are TGTGCCAGCGACGGCACAGGGTTATACGAGCAGTACTTC.

The chain's CDR3 is CASSILGGRAVGYTF. The CDR3, as DNA: TGTGCCAGTAGTATCCTTGGGGGGAGGGCCGTCGGCTACACCTTC. The chain joins TRBV19 to TRBJ1-2, with D maybe TRBD1 (5 bases). CDR3 length: 15 residues. Germline lookup yields CDR1 LNHDA and CDR2 SQIVND (reference sequence). V lost 3 bases and J lost 8, with 19 bases in between.

The chain carries TRBV28 and TRBJ2-3; TRBD1 is a possible D gene (6 bases). V gave up 3 bases and J gave up 3 bases, with 10 bases separating them. This CDR3 region has 14 residues. In germline, CDR1 is MDHEN, CDR2 SYDVKM. CDR3 nucleotides: TGTGCCAGCAGTTTTAGGCAGGGGACAGATACGCAGTATTTT. Amino acids: CASSFRQGTDTQYF.